The 30 T cell receptor beta chains presented below share a single source sample, sequenced in a study. TCRdb reprocessed the RT-PCR reads via MiXCR and lists one record per CDR3 protein. There are about 680,000 distinct CDR3 sequences in the sample; more than 13% occur only once, and 3.6% lies in the top ten. Sequenced input: memory CD4+ T cells from blood. These receptors came from a female donor in good health, serving as a healthy control.

The sample holds many counts of this clonotype. The gene calls are TRBV5-1 and TRBJ2-7; TRBD1 aligns across 7 bases. V was pared by 4 bases and J by 4 bases, with 11 bases of the junction left unmatched. Looked up from germline, CDR1 is SGHRS and CDR2 is YFSETQ. The CDR3 extends over 15 amino acids. DNA of the CDR3: TGCGCCAGCAGCGAGACAGGGTTACAAGGGTACGAGCAGTACTTC. It yields the protein CASSETGLQGYEQYF.

This clonotype was found many times. This sequence joins TRBV6-5 and TRBJ2-5, with D perhaps matching TRBD1 or TRBD2 (6 bases each). This CDR3 region has 15 residues. With 5 bases removed from V and 3 bases from J, the gap between germline ends came to 16 bases. CDR1 is MNHEY, CDR2 SVGAGI, per germline. The chain's CDR3 is CASSRDIRGEETQYF. The DNA of the CDR3 is TGTGCCAGCAGTCGGGACATTCGCGGGGAAGAGACCCAGTACTTC.

This clonotype appeared many times. The V gene is TRBV12-3 or TRBV12-4, the J gene TRBJ2-2; TRBD2 matches at 9 bases. The CDR3 covers 15 residues. V trimming: 6 bases; J trimming: 6 bases; junction bases outside the gene matches: 8. CDR3 amino acids: CASRSSGRWAGELFF. For the CDR3, the DNA is TGTGCCAGCAGAAGTAGCGGGAGATGGGCCGGGGAGCTGTTTTTT.

This clonotype was observed many times. This chain links TRBV12-3 or TRBV12-4 with TRBJ2-2; D uncertain. There are 12 residues in the CDR3. V gave up 8 bases and J gave up 5 bases, with 9 bases separating them. The CDR3 sequence: CASQYVTGELFF. The CDR3 DNA is TGTGCCAGCCAGTATGTTACCGGGGAGCTGTTTTTT.

This clonotype was recorded many times. The chain has TRBV28 and TRBJ2-7; D is uncertain. Germline V gene sequence: CDR1 MDHEN, CDR2 SYDVKM. The ends were cut back, 5 bases at V and 0 bases at J, with 11 bases in the middle. The CDR3 is 14 amino acids. The CDR3 DNA reads TGTGCCAGCAGTGGACCTGTAAGCTCCTACGAGCAGTACTTC. This gives the protein CASSGPVSSYEQYF.

This clonotype was found many times. The V gene is TRBV29-1, the J gene TRBJ1-2; 9 bases fit TRBD1. CDR3 length equals 12 residues. Germline-derived CDR1 and CDR2 are SQVTM and ANQGSEA. V shed 6 bases and J 7 bases; nucleotides not matched to a gene: 6. The CDR3 sequence is CSVEGQGGGYTF. The CDR3 DNA sequence: TGCAGCGTAGAGGGACAGGGAGGTGGCTACACCTTC.

This clonotype was found a few times. This sequence may be a read error, since a much larger clone differs from it by one base. This chain connects TRBV6-2 or TRBV6-3 to TRBJ2-1, with D unclear. Trimming took 0 bases from V and 6 from J, leaving 9 bases between them. This CDR3 contains 14 residues. Germline values: CDR1 MNHEY, CDR2 SVGEGT. CDR3 DNA: TGTGCCAGCAGTTACTCGACGTCAACCAATGAGCAGTTCTTC. Amino acid sequence: CASSYSTSTNEQFF.

In this sample, this clonotype turned up a few times. The chain is built from TRBV27 and TRBJ2-2; TRBD2 is a possible D gene (7 bases). CDR1 and CDR2 (germline): MNHEY, SMNVEV (reference sequence). This CDR3 comprises 14 residues. Trimming took 6 bases from V and 5 from J, leaving 13 bases between them. The DNA for the CDR3 is TGTGCCAGCAGACGGGGGGCGCCTACCGGGGAGCTGTTTTTT. Its protein product is CASRRGAPTGELFF.

This clonotype turned up a few times. The chain links TRBV27 to TRBJ2-7; D possibly matches TRBD1 or TRBD2 (6 bases each). The V and J ends lost 2 bases and 3 bases respectively, with 14 bases between them. This CDR3 contains 15 residues. The V gene's germline CDR1 is MNHEY and CDR2 SMNVEV (reference sequence). Here the CDR3 DNA reads TGTGCCAGCAGTTTAACCCCCGGAGGGGGCTACGAGCAGTACTTC. It is translated as CASSLTPGGGYEQYF.

Worth noting for this clonotype: The CDR3 does not end in the conserved phenylalanine or tryptophan, so this is likely a read error. The chain uses TRBV12-3 or TRBV12-4 and TRBJ2-1, with 8 bases identical to TRBD2. The V gene end was trimmed by 3 bases and the J gene end by 5 bases; junction bases not matched to a gene: 6. The CDR3 loop spans 15 amino acids. The CDR3 reads CASSFNRGGNNEQFL. DNA of the CDR3: TGTGCCAGCAGTTTTAATCGGGGGGGAAACAATGAGCAGTTCTTA.

This rearrangement joins TRBV10-3 to TRBJ1-1; D gene ambiguous. CDR1 is ENHRY, CDR2 SYGVKD, per germline. V dropped 10 bases and J dropped 2 bases, with 17 bases sitting between them. The CDR3 loop spans 14 amino acids. The CDR3 here is CATLRAGRNTEAFF. The CDR3 DNA is TGTGCCACACTGAGGGCGGGGAGAAACACTGAAGCTTTCTTT.

This clonotype was observed a few times. V usage is TRBV5-1 and J usage is TRBJ1-1; TRBD1 matches 7 bases. J lost 8 bases, V lost 2 bases, and 6 bases had no gene match. The CDR3 contains 13 residues. Germline V gene sequence: CDR1 SGHRS, CDR2 YFSETQ. CDR3 loop: CASSFSRDREAFF. CDR3 sequence (DNA): TGCGCCAGCAGCTTCTCCAGGGACAGAGAAGCTTTCTTT.

The J gene is TRBJ1-5, the V gene TRBV30; a weak D match, TRBD1 (5 bases). V was clipped by 5 bases and J by 2 bases, with 16 bases between them. Germline values: CDR1 GTSNPN, CDR2 SVGIG (reference sequence). There are 15 residues in the CDR3. The CDR3 DNA reads as TGTGCCTGGTCTGAGGGGATAAAGGGCAATCAGCCCCAGCATTTT. Residues: CAWSEGIKGNQPQHF.

This clonotype was observed many times. The gene calls are TRBV15 and TRBJ2-2, with D unresolved. V lost 5 bases, J lost 4 bases, and 11 bases lay in between. CDR1 is LNHNV and CDR2 is YYDKDF in the germline V gene (reference sequence). The CDR3 length is 14 residues. DNA for the CDR3: TGTGCCACCAGCCCCATAACTCTCACCGGGGAGCTGTTTTTT. Protein sequence: CATSPITLTGELFF.

This clonotype was counted at least ten times. The rearrangement links TRBV4-2 to TRBJ2-3; D not certain. The CDR3 has 15 amino acids. V lost 4 bases and J lost 0, with 11 bases in between. The germline gives CDR1 LGHNA, CDR2 YNFKEQ. CDR3 nucleotides: TGTGCCAGCAGCCCCATAAGGGATAGCACAGATACGCAGTATTTT. Translating gives CASSPIRDSTDTQYF.

A few counts support this clonotype. The chain links TRBV5-1 to TRBJ2-3, with D maybe TRBD1 (5 bases). Trimming removed 7 bases at V and 0 bases at J, with 6 bases between. Germline values: CDR1 SGHRS, CDR2 YFSETQ. The length of the CDR3 is 12 residues. CDR3 sequence reads: CASYRSTDTQYF. The CDR3 nucleotides are TGCGCCAGCTACAGGAGCACAGATACGCAGTATTTT.

This clonotype has more than one count but fewer than ten. The chain recombines TRBV3-1 with TRBJ1-5; D gene unclear. Germline CDR1 reads LGHDT; CDR2 reads YNNKEL (reference sequence). With 2 bases removed from V and 2 bases from J, the gap between germline ends came to 4 bases. The CDR3 is 13 residues long. The CDR3 protein is CASSQLGNQPQHF. The CDR3 DNA sequence: TGTGCCAGCAGCCAACTCGGCAATCAGCCCCAGCATTTT.

The chain joins TRBV24-1 to TRBJ2-2, with 11 bases identical to TRBD1. V lost 3 bases and J lost 4; bases outside the gene matches: 6. Per the germline V gene, CDR1 is KGHDR and CDR2 is SFDVKD. The CDR3 length is 17 residues. CDR3 DNA sequence: TGTGCCACCAGTGATCAAGGACAGGGGGCGCGCACCGGGGAGCTGTTTTTT. Translation gives CATSDQGQGARTGELFF.

The chain is built from TRBV12-3 or TRBV12-4 and TRBJ2-7, with 9 bases fitting TRBD1. V trimming: 6 bases; J trimming: 2 bases; junction bases outside the gene matches: 5. The CDR3 consists of 14 residues. The CDR3 here is CASRGQGITYEQYF. CDR3 DNA: TGTGCCAGCAGGGGACAGGGAATAACCTACGAGCAGTACTTC.

This clonotype has a count of ten or more. The chain is built from TRBV12-3 or TRBV12-4 and TRBJ2-1; the D gene is possibly TRBD1 (6 bases). The CDR3 has 17 residues. V dropped 5 bases and J dropped 3 bases, with 20 bases sitting between them. CDR3 loop: CASSIMLRQVDYNEQFF. CDR3 DNA: TGTGCCAGCAGTATAATGTTGAGACAGGTGGACTACAATGAGCAGTTCTTC.

The gene calls are TRBV5-5 and TRBJ2-5, with 9 bases lining up with TRBD1. The CDR3 loop spans 15 amino acids. V gave up 2 bases and J gave up 4 bases; unmatched junction bases: 6. Germline values: CDR1 SGHKS, CDR2 YYEKEE (reference sequence). In DNA form, the CDR3 reads TGTGCCAGCAGCTTTAACGGACAGGGGTCAGAGACCCAGTACTTC. Protein sequence: CASSFNGQGSETQYF.

This clonotype was counted ten times or more. The chain has TRBV6-5 and TRBJ1-4; D may be TRBD1 (5 bases). Germline V gene data show CDR1 as MNHEY and CDR2 as SVGAGI. This CDR3 region has 16 residues. With 0 bases removed from V and 8 bases from J, the gap between germline ends came to 16 bases. The CDR3 region is CASSYSFGRVAEKLFF. CDR3 in DNA: TGTGCCAGCAGTTACTCGTTTGGCAGGGTGGCCGAAAAACTGTTTTTT.

The rearrangement links TRBV7-2 to TRBJ2-5; TRBD2 aligns across 7 bases. This CDR3 comprises 17 residues. CDR1 is SGHTA and CDR2 is FQGNSA in the germline V gene. After removal of 3 bases from V and 5 bases from J, the junction contained 15 bases not matched to a gene. CDR3 coding DNA: TGTGCCAGCAGCTTGCGCACGTTAGCACGAGCGGGGGAGACCCAGTACTTC. Translated: CASSLRTLARAGETQYF. Based on the CDR3 plus reference TRBV7-2 and TRBJ2-5, the full variable domain is GAGVSQSPSNKVTEKGKDVELRCDPISGHTALYWYRQSLGQGLEFLIYFQGNSAPDKSGLPSDRFSAERTGGSVSTLTIQRTQQEDSAVYLCASSLRTLARAGETQYFGPGTRLLVL.

This clonotype was observed a handful of times. The chain couples TRBV15 to TRBJ2-1; the match to TRBD1 covers 7 bases. The CDR3 is made up of 14 amino acids. V dropped 4 bases and J dropped 6; count of bases not matched to a gene: 6. CDR1 LNHNV and CDR2 YYDKDF come from the germline V gene (reference sequence). CDR3 DNA: TGTGCCACCAGCACGAGACAGGGCCCCAATGAGCAGTTCTTC. This translates into CATSTRQGPNEQFF.

V usage is TRBV7-2 and J usage is TRBJ2-1; D might be TRBD2 (6 bases). There are 15 residues in the CDR3. Looked up from germline, CDR1 is SGHTA and CDR2 is FQGNSA. V lost 2 bases to trimming and J lost 2 bases, with 10 bases between them. In nucleotides, the CDR3 is TGTGCCAGCAGCTTATCTAGCGCAACCTACAATGAGCAGTTCTTC. It translates to CASSLSSATYNEQFF.

The chain couples TRBV6-2 or TRBV6-3 to TRBJ1-4; D is uncertain. Deletions cut 6 bases from V and 8 bases from J, with 16 bases between. CDR1 is MNHEY, CDR2 SVGEGT, per germline. The CDR3 is 14 residues long. CDR3 in amino acids: CASRPFGYSEKLFF. DNA of the CDR3: TGTGCCAGCAGGCCGTTTGGGTATTCAGAAAAACTGTTTTTT.

This clonotype was detected a few times. V usage is TRBV6-1 and J usage is TRBJ2-3; D gene ambiguous. V was trimmed by 5 bases and J by 9 bases, leaving 15 bases between them. The length of the CDR3 is 13 residues. Germline assignment: CDR1 MNHNS and CDR2 SASEGT. CDR3 sequence: CASSPTGLSTQYF. DNA for the CDR3: TGTGCCAGCAGTCCTACGGGCTTATCGACGCAGTATTTT.

The V and J genes are TRBV12-3 or TRBV12-4 and TRBJ1-1, with TRBD1 as a possible D gene (5 bases). The CDR3 is 14 amino acids. Trimming removed 7 bases at V and 13 bases at J, with 25 bases between. The CDR3 protein is CASTLSEGGGLSFF. CDR3 DNA: TGTGCCAGCACCCTTAGCGAAGGCGGGGGTCTCAGTTTCTTT.

This chain joins TRBV27 and TRBJ2-7; D tentatively reads TRBD1 or TRBD2 (5 bases each). Trimming left V 7 bases short and J 2 bases short, with 9 bases between. This CDR3 comprises 12 residues. The germline V gene has CDR1 MNHEY and CDR2 SMNVEV (reference sequence). The CDR3 bases are TGTGCCAGCATGGGGGTAACCTACGAGCAGTACTTC. Protein sequence: CASMGVTYEQYF.

The gene calls are TRBV4-2 and TRBJ2-5; TRBD2 agrees at 11 bases. Looked up from germline, CDR1 is LGHNA and CDR2 is YNFKEQ. CDR3 length equals 18 residues. V trimming: 0 bases; J trimming: 5 bases; junction bases outside the gene matches: 11. This chain's CDR3 is CASSQEYLAGGIRETQYF. In nucleotides, the CDR3 is TGTGCCAGCAGCCAAGAATATCTAGCGGGAGGTATAAGGGAGACCCAGTACTTC.